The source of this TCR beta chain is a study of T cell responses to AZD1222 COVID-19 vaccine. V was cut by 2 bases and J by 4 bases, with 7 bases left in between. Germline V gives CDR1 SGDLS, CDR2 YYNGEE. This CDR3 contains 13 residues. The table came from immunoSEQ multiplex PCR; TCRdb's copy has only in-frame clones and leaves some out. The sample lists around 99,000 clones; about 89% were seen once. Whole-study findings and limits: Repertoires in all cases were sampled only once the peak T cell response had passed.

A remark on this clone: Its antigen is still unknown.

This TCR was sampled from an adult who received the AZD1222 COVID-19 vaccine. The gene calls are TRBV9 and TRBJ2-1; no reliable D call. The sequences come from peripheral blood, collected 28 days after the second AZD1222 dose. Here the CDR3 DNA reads TGTGCCAGCAGCGTCTACCTATACAATGAGCAGTTCTTC. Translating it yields CASSVYLYNEQFF.